This T cell receptor (beta chain) was sequenced for a study of spatial heterogeneity in lung cancer. Turning to the study itself: The average count in raw reads for each unique TCR and UMI combination exceeded eight appearances.

Carried by each TCR cDNA molecule was a unique molecular identifier. A single record per CDR3 protein comes from TCRdb applying MiXCR to the 5' RACE reads. The table lists tens of thousands of distinct CDR3 sequences, less than 9% of them singletons. V lost 2 bases, J lost 10 bases, and 17 bases lay in between. The CDR3 is made up of 15 amino acids. Study-wide results and caveats: Resection saw ubiquitous expanded tumor TCRs appear in blood more than follow-up did.

This clonotype was found many times. Its antigen is currently unknown. Stated time point: sample taken at primary tumor resection. Unsorted whole RNA samples from tumor, nontumor lung or frozen PBMC were sequenced. The sequence was collected from a female donor with early-stage non-small cell lung cancer. This specimen was PBMCs, taken at surgery. The chain joins TRBV12-3 or TRBV12-4 to TRBJ1-4; D is unclear. CDR3 DNA sequence: TGTGCCAGCAGTTTATACGATACCCAGAACGGAAAACTGTTTTTT. This encodes CASSLYDTQNGKLFF.